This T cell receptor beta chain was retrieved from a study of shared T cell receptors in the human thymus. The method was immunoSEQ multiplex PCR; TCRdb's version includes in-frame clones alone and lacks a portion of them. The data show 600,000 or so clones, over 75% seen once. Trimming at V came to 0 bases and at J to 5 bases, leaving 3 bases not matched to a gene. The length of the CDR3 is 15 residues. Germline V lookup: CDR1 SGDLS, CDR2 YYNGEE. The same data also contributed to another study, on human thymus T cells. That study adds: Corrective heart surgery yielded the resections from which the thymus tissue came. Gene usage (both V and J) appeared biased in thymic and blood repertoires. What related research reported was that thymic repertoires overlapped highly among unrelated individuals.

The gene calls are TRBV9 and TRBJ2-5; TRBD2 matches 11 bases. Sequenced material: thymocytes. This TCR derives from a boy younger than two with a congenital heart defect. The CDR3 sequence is CASSVAIAGGETQYF. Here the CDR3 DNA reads TGTGCCAGCAGCGTAGCAATAGCGGGAGGGGAGACCCAGTACTTC.